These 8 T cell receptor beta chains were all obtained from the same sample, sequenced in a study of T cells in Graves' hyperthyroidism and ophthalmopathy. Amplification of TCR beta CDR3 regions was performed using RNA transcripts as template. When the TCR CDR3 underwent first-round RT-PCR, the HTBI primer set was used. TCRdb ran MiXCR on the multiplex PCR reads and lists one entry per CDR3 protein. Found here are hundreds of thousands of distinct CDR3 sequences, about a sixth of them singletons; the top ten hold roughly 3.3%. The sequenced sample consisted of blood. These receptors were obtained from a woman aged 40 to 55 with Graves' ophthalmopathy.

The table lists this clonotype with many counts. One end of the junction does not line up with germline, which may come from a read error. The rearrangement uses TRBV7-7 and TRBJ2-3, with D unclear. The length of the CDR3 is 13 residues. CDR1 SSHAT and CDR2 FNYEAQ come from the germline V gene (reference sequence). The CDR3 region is CASSSTALETQYF. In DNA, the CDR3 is TGTGCTAGCAGCTCTACAGCGTTGGAGACGCAGTATTTT.

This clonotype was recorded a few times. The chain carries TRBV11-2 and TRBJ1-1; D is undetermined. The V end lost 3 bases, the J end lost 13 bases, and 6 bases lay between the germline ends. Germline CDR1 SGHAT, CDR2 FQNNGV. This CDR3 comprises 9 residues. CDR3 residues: CASSFNDFF. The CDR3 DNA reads TGTGCCAGCAGCTTTAACGATTTCTTT. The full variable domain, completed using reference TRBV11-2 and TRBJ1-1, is EAGVAQSPRYKIIEKRQSVAFWCNPISGHATLYWYQQILGQGPKLLIQFQNNGVVDDSQLPKDRFSAERLKGVDSTLKIQPAKLEDSAVYLCASSFNDFFGQGTRLTVV.

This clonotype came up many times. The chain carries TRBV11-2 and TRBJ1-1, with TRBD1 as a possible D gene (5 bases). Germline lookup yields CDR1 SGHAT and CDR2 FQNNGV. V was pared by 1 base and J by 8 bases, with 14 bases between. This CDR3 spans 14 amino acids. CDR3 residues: CASSLGDRQQEAFF. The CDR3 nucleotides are TGTGCCAGCAGCTTAGGGGACCGACAGCAGGAAGCTTTCTTT.

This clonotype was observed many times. In nucleotides, the CDR3 is TGTGCCAGCAGTCCCATTCAGCCATACTATGGCTACACCTTC. Its translation is CASSPIQPYYGYTF. The V gene is TRBV28, the J gene TRBJ1-2; D not resolved. Trimming pared 5 bases from V and 3 bases from J, leaving 13 bases between. Per germline, CDR1 MDHEN and CDR2 SYDVKM. CDR3 length: 14 amino acids.

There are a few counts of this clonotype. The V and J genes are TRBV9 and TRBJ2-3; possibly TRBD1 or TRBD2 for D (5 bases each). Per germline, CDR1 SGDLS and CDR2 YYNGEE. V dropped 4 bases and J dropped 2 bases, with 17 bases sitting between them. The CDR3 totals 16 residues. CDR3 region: CASSPGTSIPTDTQYF. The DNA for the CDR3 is TGTGCCAGCAGCCCCGGGACCTCCATCCCCACAGATACGCAGTATTTT.

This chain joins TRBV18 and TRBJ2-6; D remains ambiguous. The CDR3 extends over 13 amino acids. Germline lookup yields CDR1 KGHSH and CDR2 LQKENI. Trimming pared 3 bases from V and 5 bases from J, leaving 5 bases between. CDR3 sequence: CASSPARANVLTF. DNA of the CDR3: TGTGCCAGCTCACCCGCGAGGGCCAACGTCCTGACTTTC.

CDR3 protein: CASSPNPDTQYF. The CDR3 nucleotides are TGTGCCAGCTCACCAAATCCAGATACGCAGTATTTT. The chain combines TRBV18 with TRBJ2-3, with D uncertain. The CDR3 consists of 12 residues. Germline lookup yields CDR1 KGHSH and CDR2 LQKENI. V shed 2 bases and J shed 4 bases, with 4 bases lying between them.

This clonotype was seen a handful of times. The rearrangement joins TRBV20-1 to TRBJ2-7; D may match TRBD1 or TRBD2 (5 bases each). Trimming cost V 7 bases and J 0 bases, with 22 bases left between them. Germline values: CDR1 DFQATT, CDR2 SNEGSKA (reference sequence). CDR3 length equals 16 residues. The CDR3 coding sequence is TGCAGTGTAGGTGGGGACCGAATCTCACCCTCCTACGAGCAGTACTTC. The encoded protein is CSVGGDRISPSYEQYF.